Presented here are 21 T cell receptor beta chains from one specimen sequenced in a study of response to subunit inactivated influenza vaccine. Using its own MiXCR run on the RT-PCR reads, TCRdb lists one record per CDR3 protein. The sample has about 240,000 distinct CDR3 sequences, 9.5% to 15% seen once. The sample here was non-naive T cells sorted from PBMCs, taken 14 to 15 days before vaccination. Source of these receptors: a man over 45 who received an inactivated influenza vaccine.

This sequence joins TRBV9 and TRBJ2-7; 7 nucleotides align to TRBD2. CDR3 length: 13 amino acids. V shed 4 bases, J shed 6 bases, and the junction held 7 bases outside the gene matches. CDR1 and CDR2 from the germline V gene are SGDLS and YYNGEE. Here the CDR3 reads CASSPRLAGEQYF. The CDR3 nucleotides read TGTGCCAGCAGCCCCCGACTAGCCGGCGAGCAGTACTTC. Full variable domain (remainder filled in from reference TRBV9 and TRBJ2-7): DSGVTQTPKHLITATGQRVTLRCSPRSGDLSVYWYQQSLDQGLQFLIQYYNGEERAKGNILERFSAQQFPDLHSELNLSSLELGDSALYFCASSPRLAGEQYFGPGTRLTVT.

There are a few counts of this clonotype. This CDR3 is CASSSYRDRGESGANVLTF. CDR3 nucleotides: TGTGCCAGCAGCTCTTACCGGGACAGGGGAGAATCTGGGGCCAACGTCCTGACTTTC. The V gene is TRBV11-1, the J gene TRBJ2-6, with 10 bases lining up with TRBD1. The V segment lost 4 bases and the J segment 1 base; nucleotides outside the gene matches: 10. The V gene's germline CDR1 is SGHAT and CDR2 FQDESV (reference sequence). The CDR3 is 19 amino acids.

In its sample, this clonotype was seen a few times. V gene TRBV7-2 combines with J gene TRBJ1-5, with D possibly matching TRBD1 (5 bases). This CDR3 has 15 amino acids. With 1 base removed from V and 13 bases from J, the gap between germline ends came to 20 bases. The germline CDR1 and CDR2 sequences are SGHTA and FQGNSA. The CDR3 DNA reads as TGTGCCAGCAGCTTAGAGGTGGGGCCAGGGAGGACTCAGCATTTT. Amino acid sequence: CASSLEVGPGRTQHF.

This clonotype was found many times. This chain links TRBV5-1 with TRBJ1-1; 7 positions agree with TRBD1. This CDR3 comprises 15 residues. Germline V gives CDR1 SGHRS, CDR2 YFSETQ. V was clipped by 0 bases and J by 4 bases; unmatched bases: 6. The CDR3 DNA reads as TGCGCCAGCAGCTTGGTGGCAGGGGACAGCACTGAAGCTTTCTTT. Translating gives CASSLVAGDSTEAFF. The whole variable domain, remainder taken from reference TRBV5-1 and TRBJ1-1, is KAGVTQTPRYLIKTRGQQVTLSCSPISGHRSVSWYQQTPGQGLQFLFEYFSETQRNKGNFPGRFSGRQFSNSRSEMNVSTLELGDSALYLCASSLVAGDSTEAFFGQGTRLTVV.

With regard to this clonotype: This may be a read error: a much more frequent sequence differs by one nucleotide. V gene TRBV12-3 or TRBV12-4 combines with J gene TRBJ2-5; D not certain. CDR3 length equals 13 residues. The CDR3 DNA reads as TGTGCCAGCAGCTCGCAGGTGATAGAGACCCGGTACTTC. The encoded protein is CASSSQVIETRYF.

This clonotype was counted ten times or more. The chain couples TRBV7-8 to TRBJ2-1; TRBD2 matches at 9 bases. V was clipped by 1 base and J by 6 bases; unmatched bases: 1. The CDR3 runs 14 residues. The germline V gene encodes CDR1 SGHVS and CDR2 FQNEAQ. The CDR3 sequence is CASSLVRGGNEQFF. Here the CDR3 DNA reads TGTGCCAGCAGCTTAGTGCGGGGGGGCAATGAGCAGTTCTTC. Based on the CDR3 plus reference TRBV7-8 and TRBJ2-1, the full variable domain is GAGVSQSPRYKVAKRGQDVALRCDPISGHVSLFWYQQALGQGPEFLTYFQNEAQLDKSGLPSDRFFAERPEGSVSTLKIQRTQQEDSAVYLCASSLVRGGNEQFFGPGTRLTVL.

The CDR3 reads CASRESGIYNEQFF. The CDR3 DNA is TGTGCCAGCAGAGAAAGCGGGATTTATAATGAGCAGTTCTTC. J is TRBJ2-1 and V is TRBV7-2, with TRBD2 matching 7 bases. Germline loops: CDR1 SGHTA, CDR2 FQGNSA. The junction had 9 bases not matched to a gene; V was cut back by 6 bases and J by 7 bases. CDR3 length: 14 amino acids.

This clonotype occurred many times. The chain combines TRBV14 with TRBJ2-1, with 7 bases identical to TRBD2. This CDR3 is built from 14 residues. Trimming removed 5 bases from V and 0 bases from J; junction bases left unmatched: 1. Germline V lookup: CDR1 SGHDN, CDR2 FVKESK. The CDR3 DNA reads as TGTGCCAGCAGCTGGGACTACTCCTACAATGAGCAGTTCTTC. This sequence encodes CASSWDYSYNEQFF.

For the CDR3, the DNA is TGCGCCAGCAGCCAAGTCATTACGGGGGGCGCGGGTGGTCAGCCCCAGCATTTT. Translated, it gives CASSQVITGGAGGQPQHF. The chain recombines TRBV4-1 with TRBJ1-5, with D perhaps matching TRBD1 (6 bases). The CDR3 loop spans 18 amino acids. The V gene lost 1 base and the J gene lost 6 bases, with 22 bases spanning the gap. Germline V CDR1 and CDR2: MGHRA, YSYEKL.

This clonotype was seen many times. The chain carries TRBV4-2 and TRBJ2-5, with 10 bases fitting TRBD2. This CDR3 region has 16 residues. CDR1 and CDR2 (germline): LGHNA, YNFKEQ. V was clipped by 1 base and J by 4 bases; unmatched bases: 6. The CDR3 bases are TGTGCCAGCAGCCAAGCGGCCGGGACTAGCGTAGAGACCCAGTACTTC. Its translation is CASSQAAGTSVETQYF.

This chain joins TRBV20-1 and TRBJ2-1, with TRBD2 matching over 10 bases. Germline CDR1 reads DFQATT; CDR2 reads SNEGSKA (reference sequence). The CDR3 contains 15 residues. The V segment lost 6 bases and the J segment 3 bases; nucleotides outside the gene matches: 8. For the CDR3, the DNA is TGCAGTGCCGAAGGGACTAGCGTAAGCTACAATGAGCAGTTCTTC. Amino acid sequence: CSAEGTSVSYNEQFF.

The chain links TRBV6-2 or TRBV6-3 to TRBJ2-5, with D hard to call. This CDR3 region has 16 residues. The V end lost 5 bases, the J end lost 2 bases, and 18 bases lay between the germline ends. In germline, CDR1 is MNHEY, CDR2 SVGEGT. The CDR3 sequence is CASSPGLSWAQETQYF. The CDR3 nucleotides read TGTGCCAGCAGTCCCGGTCTGAGTTGGGCGCAAGAGACCCAGTACTTC.

This clonotype has a handful of counts. The chain has TRBV7-2 and TRBJ2-7; TRBD1 agrees at 7 bases. Germline V gene sequence: CDR1 SGHTA, CDR2 FQGNSA. The ends lost 7 bases at V and 0 bases at J; junction bases unmatched: 9. The CDR3 has 15 amino acids. CDR3 coding DNA: TGTGCCAGCACCCGATCGACAGGGAACTCCTACGAGCAGTACTTC. Residues: CASTRSTGNSYEQYF.

This clonotype was observed a few times. J is TRBJ2-1 and V is TRBV24-1, with 13 bases identical to TRBD2. Per germline, CDR1 KGHDR and CDR2 SFDVKD. The CDR3 has 18 residues. V was clipped by 3 bases and J by 2 bases; unmatched bases: 6. CDR3 region: CATSDPRGTSGAYNEQFF. For the CDR3, the DNA is TGTGCCACCAGTGATCCACGAGGGACTAGCGGGGCCTACAATGAGCAGTTCTTC.

This chain links TRBV4-2 with TRBJ2-4; 10 nucleotides line up with TRBD2. The trim removed 4 bases at V and 1 base at J, leaving 7 bases unmatched. CDR3 size: 17 residues. Germline lookup yields CDR1 LGHNA and CDR2 YNFKEQ. CDR3 region: CASSPRLAGRAKNIQYF. The CDR3 DNA is TGTGCCAGCAGCCCCCGACTAGCGGGTCGGGCCAAAAACATTCAGTACTTC.

With regard to this clonotype: One junction end disagrees with the germline gene, perhaps due to a read error. The CDR3 loop is CASSFPTADTGELFF. CDR3 nucleotides: TGTGCCAGCAGCTTTCCGACAGCCGACACCGGGGAGCTTTTTTTT. This chain links TRBV5-4 with TRBJ2-2; D tentatively fits TRBD1 or TRBD2 (5 bases each). The CDR3 extends over 15 amino acids. Germline CDR1 is SGHNT and CDR2 is YYREEE (reference sequence).

This clonotype has a count of ten or more. The chain has TRBV9 and TRBJ2-6; 10 bases map to TRBD1. Germline CDR1 reads SGDLS; CDR2 reads YYNGEE. CDR3 length: 17 amino acids. The ends lost 4 bases at V and 2 bases at J; junction bases unmatched: 6. CDR3 bases: TGTGCCAGCAGCATGGGACAGGGGATTGCTGGGGCCAACGTCCTGACTTTC. Protein sequence: CASSMGQGIAGANVLTF.

The genes are TRBV4-2 and TRBJ1-2; D unresolved. The length of the CDR3 is 17 residues. Trimming removed 0 bases at V and 0 bases at J, with 14 bases between. Germline lookup yields CDR1 LGHNA and CDR2 YNFKEQ. CDR3 protein: CASSQDHYSHSNYGYTF. DNA of the CDR3: TGTGCCAGCAGCCAAGATCATTACAGCCATTCTAACTATGGCTACACCTTC.

This clonotype has just a few counts. The chain carries TRBV6-2 or TRBV6-3 and TRBJ2-6; D remains unclear. The V end was cut by 5 bases, the J end by 1 base, with 12 bases between. The CDR3 is 16 residues long. Germline V gives CDR1 MNHEY, CDR2 SVGEGT. The CDR3 DNA follows: TGTGCCAGCAGTGACCCGGTAGGATCTGGGGCCAACGTCCTGACTTTC. Translated: CASSDPVGSGANVLTF.

This clonotype was detected only a few times. The chain is built from TRBV12-3 or TRBV12-4 and TRBJ1-1; no firm D call. The CDR3 is 14 residues long. V lost 7 bases and J lost 1, with 13 bases in between. CDR3: CASTPARRNTEAFF. DNA for the CDR3: TGTGCCAGCACCCCTGCGCGAAGGAACACTGAAGCTTTCTTT.

V and J are TRBV20-1 and TRBJ1-1; no clear D gene. In germline, CDR1 is DFQATT, CDR2 SNEGSKA (reference sequence). This CDR3 has 12 residues. The ends were cut back, 3 bases at V and 1 base at J, with 6 bases in the middle. CDR3 in DNA: TGCAGTGCTAGTGCAGGGAACACTGAAGCTTTCTTT. Protein sequence: CSASAGNTEAFF.